Each of the 3 T cell receptor beta chains below was sequenced from the same sample in a study of early T cells in non-severe SARS-CoV-2 infection. TCRdb used MiXCR to reprocess the 5' RACE reads, holding one entry per CDR3 protein. Here the sample spans just under 60,000 distinct CDR3 sequences, under 10% being singletons. The sequenced sample was whole blood. These receptor sequences come from an adult who was a healthcare worker with PCR-confirmed SARS-CoV-2 infection or an uninfected control (not recorded which).

The CDR3 protein is CSDSTRPKDFYNEQFF. The CDR3 DNA is TGCAGCGACAGTACCCGGCCCAAGGACTTCTACAATGAGCAGTTCTTC. The rearrangement uses TRBV29-1 and TRBJ2-1, with a possible D match to TRBD2 (5 bases). Per germline, CDR1 SQVTM and CDR2 ANQGSEA. The CDR3 is made up of 16 amino acids. Trimming took 7 bases from V and 3 from J, leaving 22 bases between them.

This clonotype was seen only a few times. The chain uses TRBV2 and TRBJ2-3; 9 nucleotides agree with TRBD1. The CDR3 length is 15 residues. Germline V gives CDR1 SNHLY, CDR2 FYNNEI. J was trimmed by 2 bases and V by 6 bases; bases with no gene match: 6. CDR3 loop: CASSPTGGPTDTQYF. In DNA, the CDR3 is TGTGCCAGCAGCCCAACAGGGGGCCCCACAGATACGCAGTATTTT. The variable domain in full, with the rest retrieved from reference TRBV2 and TRBJ2-3, is EPEVTQTPSHQVTQMGQEVILRCVPISNHLYFYWYRQILGQKVEFLVSFYNNEISEKSEIFDDQFSVERPDGSNFTLKIRSTKLEDSAMYFCASSPTGGPTDTQYFGPGTRLTVL.

The chain joins TRBV20-1 to TRBJ1-6; 10 bases fit TRBD1. The germline V gene has CDR1 DFQATT and CDR2 SNEGSKA (reference sequence). The CDR3 spans 15 residues. V lost 6 bases, J lost 3 bases, and 5 bases stayed unmatched. The CDR3 coding sequence is TGCAGTGCCCGGGGACAGGGGTTCTATAATTCACCCCTCCACTTT. Translation: CSARGQGFYNSPLHF.